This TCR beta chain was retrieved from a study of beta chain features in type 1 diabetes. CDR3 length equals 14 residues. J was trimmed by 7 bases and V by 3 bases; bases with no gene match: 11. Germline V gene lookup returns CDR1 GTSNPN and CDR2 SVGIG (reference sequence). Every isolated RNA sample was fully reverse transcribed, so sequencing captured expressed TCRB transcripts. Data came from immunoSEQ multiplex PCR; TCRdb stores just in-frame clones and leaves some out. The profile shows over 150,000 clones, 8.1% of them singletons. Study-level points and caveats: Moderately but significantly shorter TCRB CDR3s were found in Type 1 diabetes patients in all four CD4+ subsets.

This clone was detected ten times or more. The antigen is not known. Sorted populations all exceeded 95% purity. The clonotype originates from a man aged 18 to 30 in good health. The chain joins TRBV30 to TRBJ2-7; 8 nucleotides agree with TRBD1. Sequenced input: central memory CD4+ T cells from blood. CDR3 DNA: TGTGCCTGGAGCGACAGGGGATTTCTTGGAGAGCAGTACTTC. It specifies CAWSDRGFLGEQYF.